This T cell receptor (beta chain) was retrieved from a study of vaccination and CD4 T cells after COVID-19. The wider study: Stimulation of cells relied on overlapping spike peptides derived from SARS-CoV-2, HCoV-NL63, HCoV-OC43 and HCoV-229E.

The germline V and J ends were trimmed by 4 bases and 2 bases, with 9 bases remaining between them. The germline gives CDR1 SNHLY, CDR2 FYNNEI. The CDR3 spans 15 residues. Study results and limitations: Early post-infection timepoints were missing, and relatively few convalescent patients were studied.

Turning to this clonotype: Its target is not known.

Indicated treatment: roughly nine-day PBMC culture with coronavirus spike peptide pools or control peptides (ViraFEST assay). TCR sequencing followed the expansion of antigen-specific T cells with peptide pools in ViraFEST. Oncomine TCR Beta short-read sequencing was applied to DNA from cultured CD4+ T cells. TCRdb itself ran the PCR reads through MiXCR, one entry per CDR3 protein. The data contain more than 15,000 distinct CDR3 sequences, roughly 46% of them singletons. Sequencing was done on a sample of CD4+ T cells from blood, cultured in vitro. The rearrangement joins TRBV2 to TRBJ2-6, with D possibly called TRBD1 or TRBD2 (6 bases each). This sequence originates from a human donor who had recovered from COVID-19. The CDR3 here is CASSAGAPGANVLTF. The CDR3, as DNA: TGTGCCAGCAGTGCGGGGGCCCCTGGGGCCAACGTCCTGACTTTC.